Presented here are 27 T cell receptor beta chains from one specimen sequenced in a study of cytomegalovirus exposure and HLA in healthy donors. A multiplex PCR was run with 60 Vbeta primers and 13 Jbeta primers. Only in-frame clones appear in the TCRdb table, and some are missing; sequencing was by immunoSEQ multiplex PCR. The data contain some 130,000 clones, more than 60% of them seen just once; the ten biggest clones take up around 2%. The sequencing input was PBMCs. These receptors were obtained from a woman in her thirties or forties in good health and CMV-seronegative.

The rearrangement links TRBV11-3 to TRBJ1-5; TRBD1 is a possible D gene (5 bases). Trimming removed 1 base from V and 7 bases from J, with 17 bases in between. CDR3 length equals 16 residues. Looked up from germline, CDR1 is SGHNT and CDR2 is YENEEA. The CDR3 nucleotides read TGTGCCAGCAGCTTAGGTGGGGGGGGTCGGGAGCAGCCCCAGCATTTT. It yields the protein CASSLGGGGREQPQHF.

The rearrangement uses TRBV19 and TRBJ1-1; 8 nucleotides match TRBD1. V lost 3 bases to trimming and J lost 8 bases; unmatched junction nucleotides: 20. This CDR3 is built from 18 residues. The germline V gene has CDR1 LNHDA and CDR2 SQIVND (reference sequence). CDR3 in amino acids: CASSIDIFSLSWDREAFF. CDR3 nucleotides: TGTGCCAGTAGTATCGACATCTTTTCGTTGAGCTGGGACAGGGAAGCTTTCTTT. The variable domain in full, completed from reference TRBV19 and TRBJ1-1, reads DGGITQSPKYLFRKEGQNVTLSCEQNLNHDAMYWYRQDPGQGLRLIYYSQIVNDFQKGDIAEGYSVSREKKESFPLTVTSAQKNPTAFYLCASSIDIFSLSWDREAFFGQGTRLTVV.

The DNA for the CDR3 is TGTGCCAGCAGCTTGGGCCCCGGGGGGTCTGGAAACACCATATATTTT. This sequence encodes CASSLGPGGSGNTIYF. The rearrangement uses TRBV5-4 and TRBJ1-3, with D perhaps matching TRBD1 (5 bases). This CDR3 region has 16 residues. CDR1 SGHNT and CDR2 YYREEE come from the germline V gene (reference sequence). V lost 0 bases, J lost 1 base, and 11 bases lay in between.

The chain links TRBV7-3 to TRBJ2-3, with TRBD2 matching over 14 bases. The V and J ends lost 4 bases and 6 bases, in that order; junction bases with no gene match: 9. The V gene's germline CDR1 is SGHTA and CDR2 FQGTGA. The CDR3 covers 17 residues. The CDR3 reads CASSSAGLAGAGDTQYF. The CDR3 bases are TGTGCCAGCAGCTCCGCGGGACTAGCGGGGGCTGGGGATACGCAGTATTTT.

The chain uses TRBV6-1 and TRBJ1-1; 7 nucleotides align to TRBD1. Per the germline V gene, CDR1 is MNHNS and CDR2 is SASEGT. V lost 8 bases, J lost 0 bases, and 9 bases stayed unmatched. This CDR3 region has 15 residues. CDR3 in DNA: TGTGCCAGCCGAGGGGACAGATTCATGAACACTGAAGCTTTCTTT. It is translated as CASRGDRFMNTEAFF.

This chain links TRBV5-1 with TRBJ2-7; unclear D gene. The ends were cut back, 0 bases at V and 3 bases at J, with 10 bases in the middle. CDR1 SGHRS and CDR2 YFSETQ come from the germline V gene. This CDR3 comprises 14 residues. The CDR3 loop is CASSLAAEVYEQYF. The CDR3 DNA reads as TGCGCCAGCAGCTTGGCCGCAGAGGTCTACGAGCAGTACTTC.

V and J are TRBV7-9 and TRBJ2-1; D is possibly TRBD2 (6 bases). V dropped 5 bases and J dropped 4 bases, with 15 bases sitting between them. The CDR3 spans 15 residues. CDR1 SEHNR and CDR2 FQNEAQ come from the germline V gene (reference sequence). This CDR3 is CASSPLGGDYNEQFF. The CDR3, as DNA: TGTGCCAGCAGCCCTCTGGGCGGGGATTACAATGAGCAGTTCTTC.

This chain uses TRBV28 with TRBJ2-7, with TRBD1 matching over 9 bases. The CDR3 loop spans 14 amino acids. The V gene end was trimmed by 5 bases and the J gene end by 0 bases; junction bases not matched to a gene: 2. Germline CDR1 reads MDHEN; CDR2 reads SYDVKM. This CDR3 is CASSHRGHSYEQYF. In nucleotides, the CDR3 is TGTGCCAGCAGTCACAGGGGGCACTCCTACGAGCAGTACTTC.

This clone was picked up one time. This chain connects TRBV10-3 to TRBJ1-6, with TRBD1 as a possible D gene (5 bases). This CDR3 region has 16 residues. CDR1 is ENHRY, CDR2 SYGVKD, per germline. Deletions cut 1 base from V and 8 bases from J, with 15 bases between. The CDR3 is CAISEFQGSTDSPLHF. The CDR3 nucleotides are TGTGCCATCAGTGAGTTTCAGGGAAGTACTGATTCACCCCTCCACTTT.

This chain links TRBV5-1 with TRBJ2-5; no clear D. The V end was cut by 4 bases, the J end by 5 bases, with 12 bases between. Germline V gene sequence: CDR1 SGHRS, CDR2 YFSETQ. CDR3 length: 13 residues. The CDR3: CASSEARRETQYF. In nucleotides, the CDR3 is TGCGCCAGCAGCGAGGCCCGGCGGGAGACCCAGTACTTC.

The chain combines TRBV5-1 with TRBJ2-5, with TRBD2 identical over 9 bases. This CDR3 contains 15 residues. Germline V lookup: CDR1 SGHRS, CDR2 YFSETQ. V was pared by 4 bases and J by 5 bases, with 9 bases of the junction left unmatched. The CDR3 sequence is CASSPRLAEGETQYF. The CDR3 nucleotides are TGCGCCAGCAGCCCGAGACTAGCGGAGGGGGAGACCCAGTACTTC.

This chain joins TRBV27 and TRBJ1-2; tentatively, D is TRBD1 (6 bases). The CDR3 runs 15 residues. Germline values: CDR1 MNHEY, CDR2 SMNVEV (reference sequence). Trimming shortened V by 4 bases and J by 2 bases, and 14 bases separated the two germline ends. The CDR3 DNA reads as TGTGCCAGCAGTTCTGGGGGCAGACAAAACTATGGCTACACCTTC. Its protein is CASSSGGRQNYGYTF.

This sequence joins TRBV9 and TRBJ2-5, with 9 bases fitting TRBD1. Germline loops: CDR1 SGDLS, CDR2 YYNGEE. The CDR3 totals 15 residues. The V segment lost 4 bases and the J segment 5 bases; nucleotides outside the gene matches: 9. CDR3 coding DNA: TGTGCCAGCAGCAGGACAGGGGTCTCCCGGGAGACCCAGTACTTC. It yields the protein CASSRTGVSRETQYF.

This clone was counted only a few times. The chain links TRBV7-8 to TRBJ2-7; 9 nucleotides agree with TRBD1. The CDR3 is made up of 17 amino acids. Germline V lookup: CDR1 SGHVS, CDR2 FQNEAQ. Trimming took 0 bases from V and 7 from J; bases not matched to a gene: 13. The chain's CDR3 is CASSLAGTGNQLREQYF. CDR3 nucleotides: TGTGCCAGCAGCTTAGCCGGGACAGGGAACCAACTACGGGAGCAGTACTTC.

This clone appeared a few times. The chain is built from TRBV19 and TRBJ2-1; possible D gene TRBD2, 5 bases. The V end was cut by 1 base, the J end by 6 bases, with 16 bases between. There are 16 residues in the CDR3. Germline assignment: CDR1 LNHDA and CDR2 SQIVND (reference sequence). CDR3 coding DNA: TGTGCCAGTAGTATAGGGGGAGCGACTCTCGGCAATGAGCAGTTCTTC. It encodes CASSIGGATLGNEQFF.

The chain is built from TRBV9 and TRBJ2-3; weak D call: TRBD1 (5 bases). Trimming took 1 base from V and 4 from J, leaving 10 bases between them. The CDR3 consists of 14 residues. The germline CDR1 and CDR2 sequences are SGDLS and YYNGEE. DNA of the CDR3: TGTGCCAGCAGCGTAACAAGGGGTGCAGATACGCAGTATTTT. It encodes CASSVTRGADTQYF. The full variable domain, rest sourced from reference TRBV9 and TRBJ2-3, is DSGVTQTPKHLITATGQRVTLRCSPRSGDLSVYWYQQSLDQGLQFLIQYYNGEERAKGNILERFSAQQFPDLHSELNLSSLELGDSALYFCASSVTRGADTQYFGPGTRLTVL.

The rearrangement joins TRBV10-3 to TRBJ1-5; 8 bases align to TRBD1. The CDR3 is 17 residues long. The germline V gene encodes CDR1 ENHRY and CDR2 SYGVKD. V lost 2 bases to trimming and J lost 2 bases; unmatched junction nucleotides: 8. In DNA form, the CDR3 reads TGTGCCATCAGTGAGCATTTGGGGGGACAGGGCAATCAGCCCCAGCATTTT. Protein sequence: CAISEHLGGQGNQPQHF.

Regarding this clone: Within the sample, other DNA sequences also encode this same CDR3. The rearrangement uses TRBV28 and TRBJ1-5, with D perhaps matching TRBD1 (6 bases). V was shortened by 5 bases and J by 0 bases, with 11 bases between the two germline ends. The CDR3 length is 15 residues. CDR1 MDHEN and CDR2 SYDVKM come from the germline V gene. CDR3 sequence reads: CASSLGTHSNQPQHF. The CDR3 DNA is TGTGCCAGCAGTCTAGGGACACATAGCAATCAGCCCCAGCATTTT.

J is TRBJ2-7 and V is TRBV29-1; TRBD1 might be the D (5 bases). The CDR3 consists of 13 residues. Germline CDR1 and CDR2: SQVTM and ANQGSEA. Deletions cut 7 bases from V and 2 bases from J, with 15 bases between. CDR3 DNA sequence: TGCAGCGCGATGGGGCAGACAGCCTACGAGCAGTACTTC. This encodes CSAMGQTAYEQYF.

This chain links TRBV6-6 with TRBJ1-4; a weak D match, TRBD1 (6 bases). V was shortened by 5 bases and J by 5 bases, with 9 bases between the two germline ends. This CDR3 region has 13 residues. Germline V gene data show CDR1 as MNHNY and CDR2 as SVGAGI (reference sequence). The chain's CDR3 is CASSVQGNEKLFF. The CDR3 nucleotides read TGTGCCAGCAGTGTGCAGGGGAATGAAAAACTGTTTTTT.

The genes are TRBV7-2 and TRBJ2-1, with D possibly TRBD2 on 5 matching bases. Trimming shortened V by 5 bases and J by 0 bases, and 14 bases separated the two germline ends. The CDR3 totals 16 residues. The germline V gene has CDR1 SGHTA and CDR2 FQGNSA. The DNA of the CDR3 is TGTGCCAGCAGCCCGGGGAGCGCGAGCTCCTACAATGAGCAGTTCTTC. It encodes CASSPGSASSYNEQFF. Full variable domain (rest looked up from reference TRBV7-2 and TRBJ2-1): GAGVSQSPSNKVTEKGKDVELRCDPISGHTALYWYRQSLGQGLEFLIYFQGNSAPDKSGLPSDRFSAERTGGSVSTLTIQRTQQEDSAVYLCASSPGSASSYNEQFFGPGTRLTVL.

The J gene is TRBJ2-1, the V gene TRBV9; no clear D. CDR1 is SGDLS, CDR2 YYNGEE, per germline. This CDR3 spans 13 amino acids. V was cut by 7 bases and J by 5 bases, with 13 bases left in between. CDR3 bases: TGTGCCAGCTCCAGAGGTGGAAACAATGAGCAGTTCTTC. This encodes CASSRGGNNEQFF.

The J gene is TRBJ2-7, the V gene TRBV2; possibly TRBD2 for D (6 bases). The CDR3 sequence is 15 residues long. Trimming took off 1 base at V and 0 bases at J, with 10 bases between the two ends. CDR1 SNHLY and CDR2 FYNNEI come from the germline V gene. DNA of the CDR3: TGTGCCAGCAGTGAAGGGGACGGGAGCTCCTACGAGCAGTACTTC. Its protein product is CASSEGDGSSYEQYF. Complete variable domain (other parts from reference TRBV2 and TRBJ2-7): EPEVTQTPSHQVTQMGQEVILRCVPISNHLYFYWYRQILGQKVEFLVSFYNNEISEKSEIFDDQFSVERPDGSNFTLKIRSTKLEDSAMYFCASSEGDGSSYEQYFGPGTRLTVT.

The rearrangement uses TRBV18 and TRBJ2-3; D uncertain. V lost 1 base, J lost 1 base, and 3 bases lay in between. Germline CDR1 KGHSH, CDR2 LQKENI. The CDR3 extends over 13 amino acids. CDR3 DNA: TGTGCCAGCTCACCACGCGGCACAGATACGCAGTATTTT. Its translation: CASSPRGTDTQYF.

The chain links TRBV6-1 to TRBJ2-7, with 7 bases fitting TRBD1. V lost 6 bases and J lost 3; bases outside the gene matches: 8. Germline V gene lookup returns CDR1 MNHNS and CDR2 SASEGT. The CDR3 spans 14 residues. CDR3 protein: CASRFSGTDYEQYF. The CDR3 DNA sequence: TGTGCCAGCAGATTTTCCGGGACAGACTACGAGCAGTACTTC.

This clone was recorded once. The V and J genes are TRBV5-4 and TRBJ1-2; 7 bases are a match to TRBD1. The CDR3 consists of 13 residues. Germline trimming cut 1 base from V and 6 bases from J; bases unmatched to any gene: 3. Germline V gene lookup returns CDR1 SGHNT and CDR2 YYREEE (reference sequence). The CDR3 spells CASSLTGVDGYTF. The CDR3 region has the DNA TGTGCCAGCAGCTTGACAGGGGTGGATGGCTACACCTTC.

The chain combines TRBV27 with TRBJ1-1; tentatively, D is TRBD1 (5 bases). From germline, CDR1 is MNHEY and CDR2 SMNVEV (reference sequence). The CDR3 consists of 12 residues. V lost 4 bases, J lost 11 bases, and 14 bases lay in between. CDR3: CASSSQGRFAFF. CDR3 DNA sequence: TGTGCCAGCAGTTCTCAGGGCCGGTTCGCTTTCTTT.